The 20 T cell receptor beta chains listed next were all sequenced from one sample in a study of cytomegalovirus exposure and HLA in healthy donors. The PCR used 60 Vbeta and 13 Jbeta primers. Repertoires were generated with immunoSEQ multiplex PCR, while TCRdb's copy carries only in-frame clones and drops some. In the table there are about 130,000 clones, around three quarters of which are singletons. Sample: PBMCs. All receptors come from a man aged 35-49 years in good health and CMV-seronegative.

The rearrangement links TRBV6-5 to TRBJ1-5; D ambiguous. This CDR3 has 15 amino acids. Germline values: CDR1 MNHEY, CDR2 SVGAGI. The germline V and J ends were trimmed by 4 bases and 3 bases, with 13 bases remaining between them. In DNA form, the CDR3 reads TGTGCCAGCAGTTTCTCCCGGCAGGCCAATCAGCCCCAGCATTTT. The encoded protein is CASSFSRQANQPQHF.

The chain combines TRBV6-5 with TRBJ2-1, with D uncertain. Germline CDR1 is MNHEY and CDR2 is SVGAGI. This CDR3 contains 14 residues. V lost 0 bases to trimming and J lost 2 bases, with 5 bases between them. DNA for the CDR3: TGTGCCAGCAGTTACTCAGACACCTACAATGAGCAGTTCTTC. It is translated as CASSYSDTYNEQFF.

This clone has a single count. V is TRBV4-3 and J is TRBJ2-1; D gene uncertain. Per germline, CDR1 LGHNA and CDR2 YSLEER. Trimming took off 0 bases at V and 4 bases at J, with 16 bases between the two ends. The CDR3 covers 17 residues. The CDR3 DNA follows: TGCGCCAGCAGCCAAGACTCCCAGGCCTGGGCATACAATGAGCAGTTCTTC. Its protein product is CASSQDSQAWAYNEQFF.

The genes are TRBV4-1 and TRBJ2-7; a weak D match, TRBD1 (6 bases). The V gene's germline CDR1 is MGHRA and CDR2 YSYEKL. With 3 bases removed from V and 2 bases from J, the gap between germline ends came to 14 bases. CDR3 size: 15 residues. DNA of the CDR3: TGCGCCAGCAGCCAGGGGGCGGACAGTCCCTACGAGCAGTACTTC. It is translated as CASSQGADSPYEQYF.

The chain links TRBV4-3 to TRBJ2-1; maybe TRBD2 (5 bases). Trimming took off 4 bases at V and 6 bases at J, with 22 bases between the two ends. The germline V gene has CDR1 LGHNA and CDR2 YSLEER. This CDR3 has 17 residues. CDR3 nucleotides: TGCGCCAGCAGCCCGGAGTTAACTAGGCTGGCGACCAATGAGCAGTTCTTC. As protein: CASSPELTRLATNEQFF.

The rearrangement uses TRBV5-6 and TRBJ2-3, with D maybe TRBD1 (5 bases). Germline-derived CDR1 and CDR2 are SGHDT and YYEEEE. V was clipped by 1 base and J by 4 bases, with 7 bases between them. The CDR3 is 13 amino acids. The CDR3 sequence: CASSLKGADTQYF. In nucleotides, the CDR3 is TGTGCCAGCAGCTTGAAAGGGGCAGATACGCAGTATTTT.

The chain uses TRBV7-8 and TRBJ2-7; weak D call: TRBD1 (6 bases). CDR1 and CDR2 (germline): SGHVS, FQNEAQ. This CDR3 is built from 15 residues. V was pared by 2 bases and J by 1 base, with 12 bases between. CDR3 sequence: CASSLMGAGSYEQYF. In DNA, the CDR3 is TGTGCCAGCAGCTTAATGGGGGCAGGTTCCTACGAGCAGTACTTC. The entire variable domain, with the rest obtained from reference TRBV7-8 and TRBJ2-7, is as follows: GAGVSQSPRYKVAKRGQDVALRCDPISGHVSLFWYQQALGQGPEFLTYFQNEAQLDKSGLPSDRFFAERPEGSVSTLKIQRTQQEDSAVYLCASSLMGAGSYEQYFGPGTRLTVT.

This clone was observed a single time. The chain employs TRBV2 and TRBJ2-6; 7 bases map to TRBD2. The junction had 4 bases not matched to a gene; V was cut back by 6 bases and J by 2 bases. The CDR3 covers 15 residues. Germline assignment: CDR1 SNHLY and CDR2 FYNNEI. CDR3 amino acids: CASRLGRAGANVLTF. CDR3 in DNA: TGTGCCAGCAGACTTGGGAGGGCTGGGGCCAACGTCCTGACTTTC.

This clone turned up a few times. The J gene is TRBJ1-1, the V gene TRBV19; 7 bases map to TRBD1. The CDR3 has 16 amino acids. The V gene end was trimmed by 1 base and the J gene end by 1 base; junction bases not matched to a gene: 6. Germline assignment: CDR1 LNHDA and CDR2 SQIVND (reference sequence). The DNA for the CDR3 is TGTGCCAGTAGTATAGGCCACAGGGGTCAGAACACTGAAGCTTTCTTT. Its translation: CASSIGHRGQNTEAFF.

This clone was seen a handful of times. The V and J genes are TRBV10-3 and TRBJ1-6; D call uncertain. This CDR3 is built from 15 residues. Germline values: CDR1 ENHRY, CDR2 SYGVKD. V gave up 3 bases and J gave up 7 bases, with 13 bases separating them. The CDR3 DNA follows: TGTGCCATCAGTGAAAGCGGCGGGTCGAATTCACCCCTCCACTTT. It yields the protein CAISESGGSNSPLHF.

V usage is TRBV7-9 and J usage is TRBJ2-7; 7 bases align to TRBD2. This CDR3 comprises 14 residues. The V segment lost 1 base and the J segment 5 bases; nucleotides outside the gene matches: 5. Germline CDR1 SEHNR, CDR2 FQNEAQ (reference sequence). CDR3 nucleotide sequence: TGTGCCAGCAGCTTAGGCGCGGGACTAAACGAGCAGTACTTC. Amino acid sequence: CASSLGAGLNEQYF.

This chain links TRBV10-1 with TRBJ2-1; TRBD2 is a possible D gene (5 bases). The CDR3 length is 15 residues. Trimming left V 6 bases short and J 4 bases short, with 16 bases between. Germline CDR1 WNHNN, CDR2 SYGVQD (reference sequence). CDR3 sequence: CASRLAGDPYNEQFF. The CDR3 coding sequence is TGCGCCAGCAGGCTAGCCGGCGACCCGTACAATGAGCAGTTCTTC.

This clone was observed a handful of times. The rearrangement joins TRBV19 to TRBJ1-5; tentative D call: TRBD1 (6 bases). With 4 bases removed from V and 7 bases from J, the gap between germline ends came to 14 bases. Looked up from germline, CDR1 is LNHDA and CDR2 is SQIVND (reference sequence). The CDR3 has 14 amino acids. DNA of the CDR3: TGTGCCAGTAGTAAACAGGGAAGGGTGCAGCCCCAGCATTTT. Residues: CASSKQGRVQPQHF.

The V and J genes are TRBV10-3 and TRBJ2-4, with 11 bases aligning to TRBD1. Germline CDR1 is ENHRY and CDR2 is SYGVKD. J was trimmed by 3 bases and V by 5 bases; bases with no gene match: 9. This CDR3 region has 17 residues. CDR3 coding DNA: TGTGCCATCAGTACCACCGGGACAGGGGGGGTCAAAAACATTCAGTACTTC. Amino acids: CAISTTGTGGVKNIQYF.

A few counts support this clone. The chain employs TRBV5-1 and TRBJ1-2; TRBD1 might be the D (6 bases). The CDR3 spans 15 residues. Germline CDR1 SGHRS, CDR2 YFSETQ. The V end lost 3 bases, the J end lost 6 bases, and 18 bases lay between the germline ends. CDR3 DNA: TGCGCCAGCAGCTATGGGACATATTCTTTCGATGGCTACACCTTC. Amino acid sequence: CASSYGTYSFDGYTF.

Concerning this clone: Different DNA sequences within this sample yield the same CDR3. The genes are TRBV28 and TRBJ2-7, with TRBD1 identical over 9 bases. The CDR3 extends over 14 amino acids. CDR1 and CDR2 from the germline V gene are MDHEN and SYDVKM. V gave up 5 bases and J gave up 2 bases; unmatched junction bases: 4. CDR3 coding DNA: TGTGCCAGCAGTCCGACAGGGGGAGCCTACGAGCAGTACTTC. Its protein product is CASSPTGGAYEQYF.

The rearrangement joins TRBV28 to TRBJ2-2; D ambiguous. This CDR3 has 15 amino acids. Germline CDR1 MDHEN, CDR2 SYDVKM. V was cut by 7 bases and J by 1 base, with 13 bases left in between. CDR3 DNA sequence: TGTGCCAGCACCCCTAAAGACTGGAACACCGGGGAGCTGTTTTTT. Translation gives CASTPKDWNTGELFF. The whole variable domain, remainder taken from reference TRBV28 and TRBJ2-2, is DVKVTQSSRYLVKRTGEKVFLECVQDMDHENMFWYRQDPGLGLRLIYFSYDVKMKEKGDIPEGYSVSREKKERFSLILESASTNQTSMYLCASTPKDWNTGELFFGEGSRLTVL.

This chain joins TRBV27 and TRBJ1-1; no firm D call. This CDR3 is built from 16 residues. V gave up 3 bases and J gave up 1 base, with 15 bases separating them. Per germline, CDR1 MNHEY and CDR2 SMNVEV (reference sequence). The CDR3 is CASSFWAGSGNTEAFF. In nucleotides, the CDR3 is TGTGCCAGCAGTTTTTGGGCAGGCTCCGGGAACACTGAAGCTTTCTTT.

The rearrangement links TRBV27 to TRBJ2-5; 11 bases match TRBD2. V shed 6 bases, J shed 5 bases, and the junction held 11 bases outside the gene matches. Germline lookup yields CDR1 MNHEY and CDR2 SMNVEV (reference sequence). The CDR3 has 16 residues. Written as DNA, the CDR3 is TGTGCCAGCAGCTCGAGCCTAGCGGGGGGTCTCGAGACCCAGTACTTC. It translates to CASSSSLAGGLETQYF.

This CDR3 reads CATSNGVGQGRNTEAFF. The CDR3 nucleotides are TGTGCCACTTCCAACGGAGTAGGGCAAGGGAGGAACACTGAAGCTTTCTTT. This chain uses TRBV19 with TRBJ1-1; D is unresolved. V gave up 10 bases and J gave up 1 base, with 25 bases separating them. CDR3 length equals 17 residues. The V gene's germline CDR1 is LNHDA and CDR2 SQIVND (reference sequence).